Listed here are 5 T cell receptor beta chains from one sample, sequenced in a study of T cell repertoires in cytomegalovirus infection (dated by TCRdb to between 2018 and 2021). This specimen's treatment or condition label, per the study, means: in vitro stimulation with specific CMV peptide epitopes to enrich CMV-specific T cells. Their antigens remain unidentified. This sample was sequenced with an Illumina HiSeq 1500. The raw public data were reprocessed by TCRdb itself: fastp quality trimming at Q25, MiXCR clonotype calling, in-frame beta chains only. CDR3 protein duplicates are merged, each entry listing the most common genes and DNA. The sample profile shows about 920,000 distinct CDR3 sequences; 30% to 40% of them were found once. The ten largest clonotypes hold 11% to 15% of the sample. The source material was cultured CD8+ T cells from PBMCs, sampled from culture after CMV antigen stimulation. Receptor source: a human donor in good health (CMV status not recorded). Some clones in this sample may be carry-over from other donors' samples.

V usage is TRBV7-9 and J usage is TRBJ2-7; no firm D call. V was clipped by 1 base and J by 5 bases, with 9 bases between them. In germline, CDR1 is SEHNR, CDR2 FQNEAQ (reference sequence). This CDR3 region has 13 residues. Here the CDR3 reads CASSLVQGHEQYF. DNA for the CDR3: TGTGCCAGCAGCTTAGTTCAAGGCCACGAGCAGTACTTC. The variable domain in full, with the rest retrieved from reference TRBV7-9 and TRBJ2-7, is DTGVSQNPRHKITKRGQNVTFRCDPISEHNRLYWYRQTLGQGPEFLTYFQNEAQLEKSRLLSDRFSAERPKGSFSTLEIQRTEQGDSAMYLCASSLVQGHEQYFGPGTRLTVT.

V and J are TRBV24-1 and TRBJ1-5; 12 nucleotides align to TRBD1. The CDR3 runs 15 residues. The V gene end was trimmed by 7 bases and the J gene end by 6 bases; junction bases not matched to a gene: 6. The germline V gene encodes CDR1 KGHDR and CDR2 SFDVKD. The CDR3 protein is CATSQGQGAGQPQHF. The CDR3 DNA follows: TGTGCCACCAGCCAGGGACAGGGGGCTGGTCAGCCCCAGCATTTT.

This clonotype showed up many times. V is TRBV19 and J is TRBJ1-1; no reliable D call. V lost 9 bases, J lost 1 base, and 12 bases lay in between. This CDR3 has 13 amino acids. CDR1 is LNHDA and CDR2 is SQIVND in the germline V gene (reference sequence). In DNA, the CDR3 is TGTGCCAGCAGCGTATCGGGGAACACTGAAGCTTTCTTT. This translates into CASSVSGNTEAFF.

The V and J genes are TRBV27 and TRBJ1-2; D gene uncertain. Germline CDR1 reads MNHEY; CDR2 reads SMNVEV (reference sequence). V shed 4 bases and J shed 0 bases, with 12 bases lying between them. The CDR3 has 15 amino acids. CDR3 DNA sequence: TGTGCCAGCAGTTCGAGGGTGCCCTCTAACTATGGCTACACCTTC. The encoded protein is CASSSRVPSNYGYTF.

A few counts support this clonotype. V usage is TRBV24-1 and J usage is TRBJ2-3, with TRBD1 as a possible D gene (5 bases). The V gene's germline CDR1 is KGHDR and CDR2 SFDVKD. Trimming left V 8 bases short and J 0 bases short, with 8 bases between. The CDR3 contains 13 residues. CDR3 amino acids: CATTRGSTDTQYF. DNA of the CDR3: TGTGCCACCACAAGGGGAAGCACAGATACGCAGTATTTT.